A single sample gave rise to the 15 T cell receptor beta chains below, sequenced in a study of T cell responses to AZD1222 COVID-19 vaccine. Some clones are missing from TCRdb's copy, which holds only in-frame ones; the method was immunoSEQ multiplex PCR. The sample carries around 79,000 clones, around 90% recorded once. The sequences come from peripheral blood, collected on day 0 of AZD1222 vaccination. The source is an adult in good health.

The chain carries TRBV2 and TRBJ2-5; D ambiguous. The germline gives CDR1 SNHLY, CDR2 FYNNEI. Trimming pared 6 bases from V and 0 bases from J, leaving 5 bases between. This CDR3 has 12 amino acids. The CDR3 nucleotides are TGTGCCAGCAGGGAAAACCAAGAGACCCAGTACTTC. Translating gives CASRENQETQYF.

There are a few counts of this clone. The chain carries TRBV15 and TRBJ2-1; TRBD2 matches at 8 bases. CDR1 LNHNV and CDR2 YYDKDF come from the germline V gene (reference sequence). The V and J ends lost 7 bases and 8 bases, in that order; junction bases with no gene match: 13. The CDR3 has 15 amino acids. The CDR3 nucleotides are TGTGCCACCATCCTACTAGCGGAAGGAGGCGATGAGCAGTTCTTC. Amino acid sequence: CATILLAEGGDEQFF.

Only one count was recorded for this clone. The CDR3 reads CATSGLAPGRENIQYF. For the CDR3, the DNA is TGTGCCACCAGCGGACTTGCCCCAGGCAGGGAGAACATTCAGTACTTC. The J gene is TRBJ2-4, the V gene TRBV24-1, with D perhaps being TRBD1 or TRBD2 (5 bases each). CDR3 size: 16 residues. Trimming cost V 7 bases and J 7 bases, with 22 bases left between them. CDR1 is KGHDR and CDR2 is SFDVKD in the germline V gene.

The table lists this clone with a count of one. This chain connects TRBV16 to TRBJ1-5, with D unresolved. V lost 0 bases, J lost 7 bases, and 10 bases lay in between. This CDR3 is built from 14 residues. Germline V CDR1 and CDR2: KGHSY, FQNENV. CDR3 loop: CASSQSGVWQPQHF. CDR3 in DNA: TGTGCCAGCAGCCAATCTGGGGTTTGGCAGCCCCAGCATTTT.

This chain links TRBV7-8 with TRBJ2-1, with D tentatively TRBD2 (5 bases). Germline CDR1 reads SGHVS; CDR2 reads FQNEAQ. There are 15 residues in the CDR3. Trimming removed 4 bases at V and 0 bases at J, with 10 bases between. The CDR3 sequence: CASSYQEGSYNEQFF. DNA for the CDR3: TGTGCCAGCAGCTACCAAGAGGGCTCCTACAATGAGCAGTTCTTC.

The chain employs TRBV6-6 and TRBJ2-2; 10 nucleotides line up with TRBD2. CDR3 length: 16 residues. Trimming at V came to 2 bases and at J to 0 bases, leaving 0 bases not matched to a gene. Germline loops: CDR1 MNHNY, CDR2 SVGAGI (reference sequence). The CDR3 nucleotides are TGTGCCAGCAGTTACGGACTAGCGGCGAACACCGGGGAGCTGTTTTTT. Translation: CASSYGLAANTGELFF.

The chain employs TRBV10-3 and TRBJ2-1, with 13 bases matching TRBD2. This CDR3 region has 14 residues. Losses at the gene ends were 10 bases for V and 8 bases for J; bases not matched to a gene: 8. CDR1 and CDR2 (germline): ENHRY, SYGVKD. The CDR3 coding sequence is TGTGCCACCCAGGGACTAGCGGGACTGGATGAGCAGTTCTTC. This sequence encodes CATQGLAGLDEQFF.

The genes are TRBV5-6 and TRBJ1-2, with 8 bases matching TRBD1. CDR1 SGHDT and CDR2 YYEEEE come from the germline V gene. This CDR3 is built from 15 residues. V lost 4 bases to trimming and J lost 6 bases; unmatched junction nucleotides: 11. The CDR3 bases are TGTGCCAGCAGCGCCCGGACAGGGTTTTTGAATGGCTACACCTTC. It codes for CASSARTGFLNGYTF.

This clone was observed a few times. The rearrangement links TRBV12-5 to TRBJ1-5; 7 bases fit TRBD1. CDR1 LGHNT and CDR2 FRNRAP come from the germline V gene. The V and J ends lost 3 bases and 7 bases, in that order; junction bases with no gene match: 3. The CDR3 covers 13 residues. The CDR3 loop reads CASGLGGRQPQHF. CDR3 bases: TGTGCTAGTGGTTTAGGGGGCAGACAGCCCCAGCATTTT.

The chain carries TRBV27 and TRBJ2-2, with TRBD2 matching 10 bases. This CDR3 region has 15 residues. The J segment lost 2 bases and the V segment lost 7 bases, leaving 4 bases of the junction unmatched. CDR1 is MNHEY, CDR2 SMNVEV, per germline (reference sequence). DNA for the CDR3: TGTGCCAGCAACCTAGCGGGAGCCAACACCGGGGAGCTGTTTTTT. This gives the protein CASNLAGANTGELFF.

The gene calls are TRBV10-3 and TRBJ1-2; TRBD1 aligns across 10 bases. The CDR3 has 15 amino acids. Trimming at V came to 2 bases and at J to 7 bases, leaving 7 bases not matched to a gene. Germline values: CDR1 ENHRY, CDR2 SYGVKD. CDR3 sequence: CAISEGTGTGAGYTF. The CDR3 coding sequence is TGTGCCATCAGTGAGGGCACCGGGACAGGGGCTGGCTACACCTTC.

Comment on this clone: Distinct nucleotide sequences in the sample also encode this CDR3. The rearrangement links TRBV4-2 to TRBJ2-7; D possibly corresponds to TRBD2 (5 bases). Germline CDR1 and CDR2: LGHNA and YNFKEQ. Between the trimmed V and J ends, which lost 3 bases and 2 bases, there was a span of 26 bases. This CDR3 has 19 residues. In DNA form, the CDR3 reads TGTGCCAGCAGCCAGATCGAGGTGGAGGAGGATGAATCCCCCTACGAGCAGTACTTC. It encodes CASSQIEVEEDESPYEQYF.

The CDR3 bases are TGCGCCAGCAAGGTGGCAGGTGAGACCCAGTACTTC. Amino acids: CASKVAGETQYF. The chain combines TRBV5-1 with TRBJ2-5; the D is unclear. CDR1 and CDR2 from the germline V gene are SGHRS and YFSETQ. V was shortened by 6 bases and J by 5 bases, with 11 bases between the two germline ends. The CDR3 runs 12 residues.

The gene calls are TRBV5-4 and TRBJ2-1, with TRBD2 identical over 9 bases. From germline, CDR1 is SGHNT and CDR2 YYREEE (reference sequence). The V and J ends lost 2 bases and 8 bases, in that order; junction bases with no gene match: 5. This CDR3 is built from 14 residues. CDR3 sequence (DNA): TGTGCCAGCAGCTTTGGCGGGAGGGGTGATGAGCAGTTCTTC. Translated: CASSFGGRGDEQFF.

The CDR3 coding sequence is TGCGCCAGCAGCCAGCCCGTAGCGGGAGGCCGCTCTGGGGCCAACGTCCTGACTTTC. This translates into CASSQPVAGGRSGANVLTF. The chain joins TRBV4-1 to TRBJ2-6; 10 nucleotides match TRBD2. The CDR3 runs to 19 residues. CDR1 is MGHRA, CDR2 YSYEKL, per germline. V lost 3 bases, J lost 0 bases, and 8 bases stayed unmatched.